This record covers a single TCR beta chain. Its antigen is not identified. The data were obtained in a study of Ad26.COV2.S vaccination and SARS-CoV-2 variants. Documented treatment: about 20 received Ad26.COV2.S at low or high dose, single or two shots; about five received placebo; per-sample allocation not given. Repertoires come from day 63 after the first vaccine or placebo injection. J gave up 4 bases and V 4 bases, and 6 bases lay outside the gene matches. From germline, CDR1 is SGDLS and CDR2 YYNGEE. CDR3 size: 16 residues. Study-wide results and caveats: Reportedly, spike-specific CD8+ and CD4+ T cell responses achieved substantial breadth once vaccination had taken place.

This table comes from immunoSEQ multiplex PCR, and its TCRdb copy is limited to in-frame clones, with some not included. This table has roughly 700,000 clones, 89% appearing once. The source material was peripheral blood, sampled in a trial of Ad26.COV2.S vaccine versus placebo. This receptor was identified in a person aged 18 to 59 who received the Ad26.COV2.S COVID-19 vaccine or a placebo. This sequence joins TRBV9 and TRBJ2-6, with 9 bases that match TRBD1. CDR3 in amino acids: CASSIGQGTGANVLTF. CDR3 sequence (DNA): TGTGCCAGCAGCATTGGACAGGGGACCGGGGCCAACGTCCTGACTTTC.